The 6 T cell receptor beta chains reported below all come from one sample, sequenced in a study of blood T cell repertoires in COVID-19. Measured with immunoSEQ multiplex PCR; TCRdb has only the in-frame clones, and not every one. This table holds about 210,000 clones, roughly 90% found once. Sequenced sample: peripheral blood. Receptor source: a woman aged 40 to 55 with acute or convalescent COVID-19.

The chain is built from TRBV5-6 and TRBJ2-1, with 9 bases matching TRBD2. The V and J ends lost 4 bases and 8 bases, in that order; junction bases with no gene match: 7. The CDR3 extends over 14 amino acids. Germline CDR1 is SGHDT and CDR2 is YYEEEE. Here the CDR3 DNA reads TGTGCCAGCAGCCCGCGGGGGGGCCTCTATGAGCAGTTCTTC. This gives the protein CASSPRGGLYEQFF.

V gene TRBV5-6 combines with J gene TRBJ1-5; D unresolved. The CDR3 has 15 amino acids. Per the germline V gene, CDR1 is SGHDT and CDR2 is YYEEEE. The germline V and J ends were trimmed by 0 bases and 2 bases, with 9 bases remaining between them. This CDR3 reads CASSLVSGGNQPQHF. The CDR3 DNA follows: TGTGCCAGCAGCTTGGTCAGCGGGGGCAATCAGCCCCAGCATTTT.

The chain uses TRBV9 and TRBJ1-2; D call uncertain. This CDR3 is 15 amino acids long. Per germline, CDR1 SGDLS and CDR2 YYNGEE. The V end was cut by 0 bases, the J end by 4 bases, with 13 bases between. DNA for the CDR3: TGTGCCAGCAGCGTAGGAGAACGAGGCGGCTATGGCTACACCTTC. Amino acid sequence: CASSVGERGGYGYTF. Drawing the rest from reference TRBV9 and TRBJ1-2, the complete variable domain is DSGVTQTPKHLITATGQRVTLRCSPRSGDLSVYWYQQSLDQGLQFLIQYYNGEERAKGNILERFSAQQFPDLHSELNLSSLELGDSALYFCASSVGERGGYGYTFGSGTRLTVV.

This chain connects TRBV7-8 to TRBJ1-4, with D hard to call. Germline values: CDR1 SGHVS, CDR2 FQNEAQ. V was cut by 0 bases and J by 3 bases, with 8 bases left in between. The CDR3 runs 15 residues. The CDR3 sequence: CASSLAGRSNEKLFF. Written as DNA, the CDR3 is TGTGCCAGCAGCTTAGCGGGCAGGTCTAATGAAAAACTGTTTTTT.

The rearrangement links TRBV3-1 (or the pseudogene TRBV3-2) to TRBJ1-5, with TRBD1 matching over 7 bases. Germline V gives CDR1 LGHDT, CDR2 YNNKEL (reference sequence). CDR3 length: 13 residues. V lost 3 bases and J lost 6; bases outside the gene matches: 2. In nucleotides, the CDR3 is TGTGCCAGCAGCCAGGACAGGCGTCAGCCCCAGCATTTT. Protein sequence: CASSQDRRQPQHF.

The chain joins TRBV2 to TRBJ2-3, with no clear D. Germline V gene sequence: CDR1 SNHLY, CDR2 FYNNEI. CDR3 length: 12 residues. Trimming stripped 4 bases from V and 5 bases from J, with 7 bases between. CDR3 protein: CASSGSGDTQYF. In DNA, the CDR3 is TGTGCCAGCAGTGGATCAGGAGATACGCAGTATTTT.